Sequencing of this T cell receptor beta chain was carried out in a study of blood T cell repertoires in COVID-19. Study-wide background: Specimens from acute and convalescent COVID-19 originated in the United States, Italy and Spain.

V lost 6 bases and J lost 16, with 22 bases in between. This CDR3 has 13 amino acids. Germline V gene data show CDR1 as MDHEN and CDR2 as SYDVKM. Original data processing: Quantification of nucleated cells was approximated via reference gene primer amplification. Using immunoSEQ multiplex PCR, the repertoire was profiled, and TCRdb retains in-frame clones only, with some absent. The V and J calls and the clone size are those of that table, but D and trimming were determined from the DNA. The repertoire holds about 180,000 clones, with about 88% as singletons. The chain has TRBV28 and TRBJ2-1; D gene uncertain. The source material was peripheral blood. The receptor's source is a woman in her twenties or thirties with active or convalescent COVID-19. This CDR3 reads CASRPPNPARYFF. The DNA for the CDR3 is TGTGCCAGCAGACCCCCGAATCCCGCCAGATACTTCTTC.